This TCR beta chain was obtained from a study of cytomegalovirus exposure and HLA in healthy donors. Study information: Earlier, roughly 180 million T cells were analyzed, and 117 million unique TCR beta sequences were found among them.

Study results and limitations: Most CMV-associated TCR beta chains were later found to appear HLA-restricted.

This PCR relied on a set of 60 Vbeta primers and 13 Jbeta primers. Assay used: immunoSEQ multiplex PCR; TCRdb lists only in-frame clones, some missing. The sample has around 180,000 clones; around 80% are singletons. In the case of this clone: Its antigen is unidentified.

Donors showed nominal health when sampled, although they likely had unrecorded immune exposures. The receptor was isolated from a boy aged 2 to 10 in good health and CMV-seronegative. The sequenced material came from PBMCs.

This chain's CDR3 is CASSLKPGILETQYF. The CDR3 nucleotides are TGTGCCAGCAGCCTCAAGCCAGGGATCTTGGAGACCCAGTACTTC. The rearrangement joins TRBV7-8 to TRBJ2-5; possible D gene TRBD1, 5 bases. This CDR3 is 15 amino acids long. The V gene's germline CDR1 is SGHVS and CDR2 FQNEAQ. Trimming removed 5 bases at V and 5 bases at J, with 18 bases between.